This T cell receptor beta chain appears in the sequencing data of a study of blood T cell repertoires in COVID-19. Study-wide context: Italy, Spain and the United States were the sources of the convalescent and acute COVID-19 samples. Sample material is recorded as cDNA or gDNA derived from T cells, B-cell-depleted T cells, or PBMCs.

V shed 8 bases, J shed 6 bases, and the junction held 1 base outside the gene matches. The CDR3 spans 11 residues. Germline V gives CDR1 MNHEY, CDR2 SVGAGI. Per the authors' pipeline: Amplified reference gene primers provided the basis for estimating nucleated cell counts. Data came from immunoSEQ multiplex PCR; TCRdb stores just in-frame clones and leaves some out. Clone size and the V and J calls come from that table; the DNA yielded D and trimming. The sample includes approximately 250,000 clones, roughly 82% seen only once; the top ten take 2% to 2.5%. Specimen: peripheral blood. The chain links TRBV6-5 to TRBJ2-7, with 10 bases matching TRBD1. The sequence was collected from a man aged 35 to 55 who had recovered from COVID-19. The CDR3 DNA sequence: TGTGCCAGCGGGACAGGGGTCGAGCAGTACTTC. The encoded protein is CASGTGVEQYF.